This T cell receptor beta chain was recovered during a study of blood T cell repertoires in COVID-19. Study-wide context: Acute-phase and convalescent COVID-19 samples originated in the United States, Italy and Spain. T cells, B-cell-depleted T cells, or PBMCs supplied cDNA or gDNA.

One Seattle source followed patients from active infection through their disease course. V was shortened by 2 bases and J by 0 bases, with 8 bases between the two germline ends. Germline loops: CDR1 SGDLS, CDR2 YYNGEE. CDR3 length: 14 residues. In the authors' methods: Amplifying reference gene primers gave estimates of nucleated cell counts. Only in-frame clones appear in the TCRdb table, and some are missing; sequencing was by immunoSEQ multiplex PCR. Clone size and the V and J calls come from that table; the DNA yielded D and trimming. The sample lists about 250,000 clones; about 85% were seen once. This clone was seen more than once but under ten times.

The receptor's source is a human donor with COVID-19, enrolled during active disease. The donor label of this sample is uncertain. V usage is TRBV9 and J usage is TRBJ1-1; no clear D. The material sequenced was peripheral blood. CDR3 amino acids: CASSVQEMNTEAFF. The DNA of the CDR3 is TGTGCCAGCAGCGTCCAAGAGATGAACACTGAAGCTTTCTTT.